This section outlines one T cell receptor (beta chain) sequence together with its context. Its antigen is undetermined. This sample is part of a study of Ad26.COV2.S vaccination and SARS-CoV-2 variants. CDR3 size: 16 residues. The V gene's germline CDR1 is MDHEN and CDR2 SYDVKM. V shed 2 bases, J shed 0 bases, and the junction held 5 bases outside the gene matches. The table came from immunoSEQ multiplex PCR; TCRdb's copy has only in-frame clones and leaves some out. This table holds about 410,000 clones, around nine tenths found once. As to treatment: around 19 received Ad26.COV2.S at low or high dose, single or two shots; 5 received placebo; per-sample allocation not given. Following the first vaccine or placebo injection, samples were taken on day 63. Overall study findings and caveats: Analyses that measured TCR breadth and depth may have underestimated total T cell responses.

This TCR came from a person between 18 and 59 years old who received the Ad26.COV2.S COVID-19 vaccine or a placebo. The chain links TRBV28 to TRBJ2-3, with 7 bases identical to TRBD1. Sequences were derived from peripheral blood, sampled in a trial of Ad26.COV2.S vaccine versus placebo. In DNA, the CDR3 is TGTGCCAGCAGTTTACCAGGGGGTCGGAGCACAGATACGCAGTATTTT. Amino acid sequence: CASSLPGGRSTDTQYF.